The rows below give T cell receptor beta chains drawn from one sample of a study of blood T cell repertoires in COVID-19. Method: immunoSEQ multiplex PCR; TCRdb's copy keeps in-frame clones and lacks some. The table shows 98,000 or so clones, with around 87% occurring only once. Specimen: peripheral blood. The receptors originated from a man aged 45 to 65 with acute or convalescent COVID-19. The CDR3 runs from the conserved cysteine through the conserved F or W. D genes are given only for firm matches. Size is omitted from some rows. Given values are once, few, many or a class for expanded clones.

.,TRBV28,TRBJ1-1,.,TGTGCCAGCAGTTCGGGAGGGACTTTGAACACTGAAGCTTTCTTT,CASSSGGTLNTEAFF
.,TRBV28,TRBJ2-2,.,TGTGCCAGCAGTCTCACGGGGGTCGGGGAGCTGTTTTTT,CASSLTGVGELFF
.,TRBV19,TRBJ2-2,.,TGTGCCAGTAGTCGGGATCACGGGGAGCTGTTTTTT,CASSRDHGELFF
.,TRBV6-4,TRBJ1-5,.,TGTGCCAGCAGTGAGAGTGACAGTCCGCATCAGCCCCAGCATTTT,CASSESDSPHQPQHF
.,TRBV30,TRBJ2-7,.,TGTGCCGGGGCACAGGGTCCCTACGAGCAGTACTTC,CAGAQGPYEQYF
.,TRBV19,TRBJ2-1,few,TGTGCCAGTAGTCCCGGCAGTATGCGGTCGAATGAGCAGTTCTTC,CASSPGSMRSNEQFF
.,TRBV7-6,TRBJ2-5,.,TGTGCCAGCAGCTCCTCTTCTGCGGAGACCCAGTACTTC,CASSSSSAETQYF
.,TRBV19,TRBJ1-5,.,TGTGCCAGTAGCCCAGTGGGGGCGAGCAATCAGCCCCAGCATTTT,CASSPVGASNQPQHF
TRBD2,TRBV11-2,TRBJ2-7,.,TGTGCCAGCAGCTCGTTAGCGGGAGGCCCCGGGGAGCAGTACTTC,CASSSLAGGPGEQYF
TRBD2,TRBV5-1,TRBJ2-3,once,TGCGCCAGCAGCCCCCGGAGGCTAGCGGGAGGTAGGACAGATACGCAGTATTTT,CASSPRRLAGGRTDTQYF
TRBD1,TRBV5-1,TRBJ2-7,.,TGCGCCAGCAGTTCAGAACAGGGGGCCCACGAGCAGTACTTC,CASSSEQGAHEQYF
TRBD1,TRBV6-5,TRBJ2-7,.,TGTGCCAGCAGTCCGGACAGGGGGAACGAGCAGTACTTC,CASSPDRGNEQYF
.,TRBV10-2,TRBJ1-2,.,TGCGCCAGCAGATCAGGGCAGGGTGGCTACACCTTC,CASRSGQGGYTF
TRBD1,TRBV5-1,TRBJ2-3,.,TGCGCCAGCAGCTTGCCCGGGACAGGGGGCCCAGATACGCAGTATTTT,CASSLPGTGGPDTQYF
.,TRBV28,TRBJ2-5,.,TGTGCCAGCAGTTCCCCACGGCGGGGCCAAGAGACCCAGTACTTC,CASSSPRRGQETQYF
TRBD2,TRBV25-1,TRBJ2-3,.,TGTGCCAGCAGTCCGCGGGAGGTGAGCACAGATACGCAGTATTTT,CASSPREVSTDTQYF
TRBD2,TRBV5-4,TRBJ2-7,.,TGTGCCAGCAGCCAGCAAGCGGGAGGGGCCTACGAGCAGTACTTC,CASSQQAGGAYEQYF
TRBD1,TRBV11-3,TRBJ1-3,.,TGTGCCAGCAGCTCACAGGGGACTGGAAACACCATATATTTT,CASSSQGTGNTIYF
.,TRBV28,TRBJ2-7,.,TGTGCCAGCAGTTTGACAGGCCCAGGTGGGCAGTACTTC,CASSLTGPGGQYF
.,TRBV27,TRBJ1-1,.,TGTGCCAGCAGTTTATCAGGGAGTGGCACTGAAGCTTTCTTT,CASSLSGSGTEAFF
.,TRBV24-1,TRBJ1-5,.,TGTGCCACCAGTTCGGGTTCAGGGAGCAATCAGCCCCAGCATTTT,CATSSGSGSNQPQHF
TRBD2,TRBV9,TRBJ2-1,.,TGTGCCAGCAGCGTAGTGGCGGGAGGTGTCGGGTACAATGAGCAGTTCTTC,CASSVVAGGVGYNEQFF
TRBD1,TRBV9,TRBJ2-7,once,TGTGCCAGCAGCGTAGAGGGACAGGGGGTGGGAGAGCAGTACTTC,CASSVEGQGVGEQYF
.,TRBV21-1,TRBJ2-1,.,TGTGCCAGCAGCAAAGGAGGAGACAGGGAGGCGAGGCCGGGGGACAATGAGCAGTTCTTC,CASSKGGDREARPGDNEQFF